One sample yielded the 6 T cell receptor beta chains listed below, sequenced in a study of T cell responses to AZD1222 COVID-19 vaccine. The protocol was immunoSEQ multiplex PCR, while the TCRdb copy is restricted to in-frame clones and leaves out a portion. The sample has more than 95,000 clones, 85% to 90% seen once. Sequencing used peripheral blood, obtained on day 0 of AZD1222 vaccination. The receptors come from an adult in good health.

V is TRBV7-2 and J is TRBJ1-2; no clear D. The CDR3 totals 14 residues. Trimming pared 3 bases from V and 2 bases from J, leaving 10 bases between. Germline CDR1 SGHTA, CDR2 FQGNSA. This CDR3 reads CASSFALENYGYTF. DNA of the CDR3: TGTGCCAGCAGCTTTGCGTTGGAGAACTATGGCTACACCTTC.

V is TRBV9 and J is TRBJ1-3; the D is unclear. Germline lookup yields CDR1 SGDLS and CDR2 YYNGEE. The CDR3 spans 14 residues. V was cut by 0 bases and J by 4 bases, with 8 bases left in between. The CDR3 nucleotides are TGTGCCAGCAGCGTAGAAGTTGAGGGAAACACCATATATTTT. This translates into CASSVEVEGNTIYF.

The rearrangement uses TRBV7-9 and TRBJ1-2; D is unresolved. Per the germline V gene, CDR1 is SEHNR and CDR2 is FQNEAQ (reference sequence). Trimming pared 3 bases from V and 7 bases from J, leaving 18 bases between. CDR3 length equals 15 residues. This chain's CDR3 is CASSLSIGRTTGYTF. In DNA form, the CDR3 reads TGTGCCAGCAGCTTGAGCATCGGACGGACGACTGGCTACACCTTC.

The chain joins TRBV30 to TRBJ1-5; D not resolved. The CDR3 sequence is 14 residues long. Trimming took off 4 bases at V and 0 bases at J, with 10 bases between the two ends. Germline assignment: CDR1 GTSNPN and CDR2 SVGIG (reference sequence). This CDR3 reads CAWTKTSSNQPQHF. In nucleotides, the CDR3 is TGTGCCTGGACCAAAACATCTAGCAATCAGCCCCAGCATTTT.

CDR3: CASSYGGDEQFF. The CDR3 DNA is TGTGCCAGCAGTTACGGGGGAGATGAGCAGTTCTTC. The V gene is TRBV6-2 or TRBV6-3, the J gene TRBJ2-1, with D perhaps TRBD1 or TRBD2 (5 bases each). CDR1 MNHEY and CDR2 SVGEGT come from the germline V gene. The CDR3 covers 12 residues. V dropped 2 bases and J dropped 8 bases, with 7 bases sitting between them.

The CDR3 coding sequence is TGTGCCAGCTCATCGCCGGGACAGCTCTATGGCTACACCTTC. Translating gives CASSSPGQLYGYTF. This chain connects TRBV18 to TRBJ1-2; 7 bases align to TRBD1. From germline, CDR1 is KGHSH and CDR2 LQKENI. J lost 4 bases, V lost 5 bases, and 7 bases had no gene match. The length of the CDR3 is 14 residues.